Below are 19 T cell receptor beta chains sequenced from a single sample in a study of T cell changes during pregnancy in multiple sclerosis. Method: immunoSEQ multiplex PCR; TCRdb's copy keeps in-frame clones and lacks some. The sample records roughly 30,000 clones, around 85% being singletons. Sequenced here: CD8+ T cells from peripheral blood mononuclear cells, sampled after pregnancy. The receptors originated from a female donor with multiple sclerosis, enrolled in a pregnancy study.

This clone was seen a handful of times. The gene calls are TRBV6-1 and TRBJ2-7; 14 bases align to TRBD2. Germline loops: CDR1 MNHNS, CDR2 SASEGT. The ends lost 3 bases at V and 2 bases at J; junction bases unmatched: 3. This CDR3 spans 16 amino acids. The DNA for the CDR3 is TGTGCCAGCAGTGAGGGACTAGCGGGGGCCCCCTACGAGCAGTACTTC. Protein: CASSEGLAGAPYEQYF.

The chain joins TRBV2 to TRBJ1-2; 7 positions agree with TRBD1. The CDR3 is 17 amino acids. Germline V gene lookup returns CDR1 SNHLY and CDR2 FYNNEI. V lost 7 bases and J lost 6; bases outside the gene matches: 20. CDR3 DNA sequence: TGTGCCAGCACCCCTGTGGAACAGGGGCTTCTTCTGGATGGCTACACCTTC. As protein: CASTPVEQGLLLDGYTF.

This chain uses TRBV28 with TRBJ1-1, with 7 bases aligning to TRBD1. J gave up 0 bases and V 2 bases, and 6 bases lay outside the gene matches. CDR1 is MDHEN and CDR2 is SYDVKM in the germline V gene. CDR3 length equals 16 residues. The CDR3 region is CASSLRQGQMNTEAFF. CDR3 bases: TGTGCCAGCAGTTTACGGCAGGGACAGATGAACACTGAAGCTTTCTTT.

The chain couples TRBV5-6 to TRBJ1-6, with a tentative D call TRBD1 (6 bases). With 7 bases removed from V and 0 bases from J, the gap between germline ends came to 8 bases. The CDR3 runs to 14 residues. Germline values: CDR1 SGHDT, CDR2 YYEEEE. CDR3 protein: CASYRASYNSPLHF. DNA for the CDR3: TGTGCCAGCTACAGGGCCTCCTATAATTCACCCCTCCACTTT.

V gene TRBV27 combines with J gene TRBJ2-7; D is perhaps TRBD1 (6 bases). The germline V and J ends were trimmed by 9 bases and 2 bases, with 20 bases remaining between them. CDR3 length: 15 residues. CDR1 MNHEY and CDR2 SMNVEV come from the germline V gene (reference sequence). The CDR3 sequence is CARGVDRPPTYEQYF. Written as DNA, the CDR3 is TGTGCCAGAGGGGTTGACAGGCCCCCTACCTACGAGCAGTACTTC.

The V gene is TRBV4-3, the J gene TRBJ2-1, with 9 bases matching TRBD2. The CDR3 is 19 amino acids. Losses at the gene ends were 0 bases for V and 4 bases for J; bases not matched to a gene: 13. Germline V lookup: CDR1 LGHNA, CDR2 YSLEER. The CDR3 is CASSQDKGSSGGLYNEQFF. The CDR3 DNA reads TGCGCCAGCAGCCAAGATAAAGGGAGTAGCGGGGGCCTATACAATGAGCAGTTCTTC.

V gene TRBV6-5 combines with J gene TRBJ2-5; 11 positions match TRBD2. The CDR3 is 15 residues long. The germline CDR1 and CDR2 sequences are MNHEY and SVGAGI. V dropped 10 bases and J dropped 0; count of bases not matched to a gene: 7. Here the CDR3 DNA reads TGTGCCACCCGACCACTAGCGGGGGACCAAGAGACCCAGTACTTC. This translates into CATRPLAGDQETQYF.

The CDR3 loop is CASSSEVRGGYTF. Here the CDR3 DNA reads TGCGCCAGCAGTAGTGAAGTCCGAGGGGGCTACACCTTC. The chain joins TRBV5-1 to TRBJ1-2; D uncertain. This CDR3 spans 13 amino acids. Trimming removed 5 bases at V and 8 bases at J, with 16 bases between. Germline V gives CDR1 SGHRS, CDR2 YFSETQ. Using reference TRBV5-1 and TRBJ1-2 for the parts outside the CDR3, the full variable domain is KAGVTQTPRYLIKTRGQQVTLSCSPISGHRSVSWYQQTPGQGLQFLFEYFSETQRNKGNFPGRFSGRQFSNSRSEMNVSTLELGDSALYLCASSSEVRGGYTFGSGTRLTVV.

This chain uses TRBV19 with TRBJ1-1, with no clear D. Trimming shortened V by 8 bases and J by 3 bases, and 10 bases separated the two germline ends. Germline assignment: CDR1 LNHDA and CDR2 SQIVND (reference sequence). The CDR3 consists of 12 residues. The DNA for the CDR3 is TGTGCCAGTGGACGGGGTCACACTGAAGCTTTCTTT. Translating it yields CASGRGHTEAFF.

The CDR3 bases are TGTGCCTGGAGTGTACAGGGATGGTACTATGGCTACACCTTC. Translation: CAWSVQGWYYGYTF. V gene TRBV30 combines with J gene TRBJ1-2, with a tentative D call TRBD1 (6 bases). Trimming removed 0 bases at V and 3 bases at J, with 11 bases between. Germline-derived CDR1 and CDR2 are GTSNPN and SVGIG (reference sequence). The CDR3 length is 14 residues. The variable domain in full, with the rest retrieved from reference TRBV30 and TRBJ1-2, is SQTIHQWPATLVQPVGSPLSLECTVEGTSNPNLYWYRQAAGRGLQLLFYSVGIGQISSEVPQNLSASRPQDRQFILSSKKLLLSDSGFYLCAWSVQGWYYGYTFGSGTRLTVV.

The V and J genes are TRBV4-2 and TRBJ2-1; 11 positions agree with TRBD2. V shed 0 bases and J 8 bases; nucleotides not matched to a gene: 9. This CDR3 has 17 residues. Germline CDR1 reads LGHNA; CDR2 reads YNFKEQ. The CDR3 sequence is CASSQDQLAGEVDEQFF. For the CDR3, the DNA is TGTGCCAGCAGCCAAGATCAACTAGCGGGGGAGGTCGATGAGCAGTTCTTC.

V usage is TRBV4-1 and J usage is TRBJ1-1; 12 positions agree with TRBD1. The CDR3 contains 16 residues. Germline V gene sequence: CDR1 MGHRA, CDR2 YSYEKL. The V segment lost 3 bases and the J segment 1 base; nucleotides outside the gene matches: 3. CDR3 nucleotide sequence: TGCGCCAGCAGCCACGGGACAGGGGGCGCGAACACTGAAGCTTTCTTT. Translation gives CASSHGTGGANTEAFF.

The V gene is TRBV6-5, the J gene TRBJ1-2; a possible D gene is TRBD1 (6 bases). This CDR3 has 12 residues. Germline loops: CDR1 MNHEY, CDR2 SVGAGI. V gave up 7 bases and J gave up 4 bases, with 10 bases separating them. CDR3 bases: TGTGCCAGCAAAATAGGGGGCTATGGCTACACCTTC. Its translation is CASKIGGYGYTF.

The chain couples TRBV9 to TRBJ2-3, with 7 bases matching TRBD2. CDR3 size: 16 residues. V shed 3 bases, J shed 2 bases, and the junction held 9 bases outside the gene matches. The germline V gene has CDR1 SGDLS and CDR2 YYNGEE. In nucleotides, the CDR3 is TGTGCCAGCAGCGGCCCCTTGGGGGGGACCACAGATACGCAGTATTTT. Translation: CASSGPLGGTTDTQYF. Combining the CDR3 with reference TRBV9 and TRBJ2-3 gives the whole variable domain DSGVTQTPKHLITATGQRVTLRCSPRSGDLSVYWYQQSLDQGLQFLIQYYNGEERAKGNILERFSAQQFPDLHSELNLSSLELGDSALYFCASSGPLGGTTDTQYFGPGTRLTVL.

This clone occurred once. This rearrangement joins TRBV27 to TRBJ2-5, with a tentative D call TRBD1 (6 bases). Germline V gene data show CDR1 as MNHEY and CDR2 as SMNVEV (reference sequence). The V and J ends lost 0 bases and 7 bases respectively, with 15 bases between them. The CDR3 spans 15 residues. As DNA, the CDR3 is TGTGCCAGCAGTTTATCGGCAGGGGCACCCGGGACCCAGTACTTC. As protein: CASSLSAGAPGTQYF.

The V gene is TRBV13, the J gene TRBJ2-3; 10 nucleotides agree with TRBD2. The CDR3 is made up of 19 amino acids. Trimming removed 5 bases from V and 1 base from J; junction bases left unmatched: 15. Per the germline V gene, CDR1 is PRHDT and CDR2 is FYEKMQ (reference sequence). The CDR3 bases are TGTGCCAGCAGCCAAAACAGCGGGGGGGCCATCCCCGGCACAGATACGCAGTATTTT. It yields the protein CASSQNSGGAIPGTDTQYF.

Here the CDR3 reads CASRREYYEQYF. The CDR3 DNA follows: TGTGCCAGCAGGCGTGAGTACTACGAGCAGTACTTC. The rearrangement uses TRBV2 and TRBJ2-7, with unresolved D. Trimming shortened V by 6 bases and J by 3 bases, and 9 bases separated the two germline ends. CDR3 length: 12 amino acids. Germline V gene data show CDR1 as SNHLY and CDR2 as FYNNEI.

The rearrangement uses TRBV2 and TRBJ1-5; D remains ambiguous. V was pared by 4 bases and J by 1 base, with 17 bases between. Germline CDR1 and CDR2: SNHLY and FYNNEI. The CDR3 runs 17 residues. The CDR3 nucleotides are TGTGCCAGCAGTGGCAGGTCTACGATTGGGAGCAATCAGCCCCAGCATTTT. Its translation is CASSGRSTIGSNQPQHF.

CDR3 residues: CASSLTGGTDLCEQFF. The CDR3 DNA is TGTGCCAGCAGTCTTACAGGGGGTACCGATTTGTGTGAGCAGTTCTTC. The V and J genes are TRBV28 and TRBJ2-1, with 8 positions matching TRBD1. CDR1 is MDHEN, CDR2 SYDVKM, per germline. The CDR3 covers 16 residues. The ends lost 5 bases at V and 9 bases at J; junction bases unmatched: 15.